This is a list of T cell receptor beta chains from one sample in a study of T cell repertoires in breast cancer. TCRdb called the emulsion pairing reads again in MiXCR, with one record for every CDR3 protein. Of around 43,000 distinct CDR3 sequences in the sample, 45% to 55% were seen once. Input material: CD8+ T cells. Receptors were obtained from a pool of human donors with breast cancer or a healthy control (not recorded which). Both conserved end residues are part of each CDR3. The D gene is left open where the match is weak. The size of a clone is reported for some rows only, either as once, few or many, or as a class for expanded clones.

TRBV14	many	NA	TRBJ1-2	CASSQDYGGTGGYTF	TGTGCCAGCAGCCAAGATTACGGGGGAACAGGTGGCTACACCTTC
TRBV6-1	NA	TRBD1	TRBJ2-5	CASNPGTGYQETQYF	TGTGCCAGCAATCCCGGGACAGGGTATCAAGAGACCCAGTACTTC
TRBV5-1	NA	TRBD1	TRBJ1-1	CASSHGNAGGGTEAFF	TGCGCCAGCAGCCACGGAAATGCAGGGGGCGGAACTGAAGCTTTCTTT
TRBV11-2	NA	TRBD2	TRBJ2-1	CASSQTSGSFDEQFF	TGTGCCAGCAGTCAGACTAGCGGGAGCTTTGATGAGCAGTTCTTC
TRBV27	few	NA	TRBJ1-2	CASSVRPPHYGYTF	TGTGCCAGCAGCGTCCGGCCTCCCCACTATGGCTACACCTTC
TRBV7-3	NA	NA	TRBJ2-5	CASSLTYETQYF	TGTGCCAGCAGCTTAACGTACGAGACCCAGTACTTC
TRBV15	NA	TRBD1	TRBJ2-7	CATSRASGTARVSSYEQYF	TGTGCCACCAGCAGAGCCTCCGGGACAGCCCGAGTTTCGTCCTACGAGCAGTACTTC
TRBV14	NA	NA	TRBJ1-1	CASSPVRGSTEAFF	TGTGCCAGCAGCCCGGTGCGGGGGAGCACTGAAGCTTTCTTT
TRBV14	few	NA	TRBJ2-1	CASSLGQRNEQFF	TGTGCCAGCAGTTTAGGCCAGCGGAATGAGCAGTTCTTC
TRBV20-1	few	NA	TRBJ1-1	CSAREKYEAFF	TGCAGTGCTAGAGAAAAATATGAAGCTTTCTTT
TRBV18	NA	NA	TRBJ2-1	CTSSPARHNEQFF	TGTACCAGCTCACCAGCAAGACACAATGAGCAGTTCTTC
TRBV7-2	few	NA	TRBJ1-2	CASSLETGPRGYGYTF	TGTGCCAGCAGCTTAGAGACGGGGCCACGCGGCTATGGCTACACCTTC
TRBV3-1	once	NA	TRBJ2-5	CASGHHNTAQYF	TGTGCCAGCGGCCACCACAATACGGCCCAGTACTTC
TRBV28	few	TRBD2	TRBJ2-1	CASSLWALAGGPGEQFF	TGTGCCAGCAGTTTATGGGCCCTAGCGGGAGGGCCCGGTGAGCAGTTCTTC
TRBV18	once	NA	TRBJ1-1	CASSQTGGDTEAFF	TGTGCCAGCTCACAGACAGGTGGGGACACTGAAGCTTTTTTT
TRBV10-1	NA	NA	TRBJ2-1	CASSESTYNEQFF	TGCGCCAGCAGTGAGTCGACCTACAATGAGCAGTTCTTC
TRBV20-1	few	NA	TRBJ2-1	CSAQGRRSGSAEQFF	TGCAGTGCCCAAGGACGGCGGTCGGGGTCGGCTGAGCAGTTCTTC